Listed below are T cell receptor beta chains from one sample, sequenced in a study of CD8 T cells in ankylosing spondylitis. TCRdb re-called the 5' RACE reads with MiXCR, one entry per CDR3 protein. The table lists 200,000 to 250,000 distinct CDR3 sequences, roughly a tenth of them singletons. Sequenced input: blood, either unsorted or a sorted T cell fraction (not recorded which). These receptors were taken from a male donor with ankylosing spondylitis or in good health (not recorded which). Both conserved end residues are part of each CDR3. D genes are given only for firm matches. Clone size is shown for a subset of rows, as once, few, many or a class of expanded clone.

j_gene | d_gene | abundance | v_gene | CDR3aa | CDR3nt
TRBJ2-1 | TRBD1 | few | TRBV2 | CASRDRVSYNEQFF | TGTGCCAGCAGGGACAGGGTTTCCTACAATGAGCAGTTCTTC
TRBJ2-3 | TRBD2 | many | TRBV7-2 | CASSPSGGTSTDTQYF | TGTGCCAGCAGCCCTAGCGGGGGGACTAGCACAGATACGCAGTATTTT
TRBJ1-1 | TRBD1 | - | TRBV12-3/TRBV12-4 | CASSSMTGGNTEAFF | TGTGCCAGCAGTTCAATGACAGGGGGGAACACTGAAGCTTTCTTT
TRBJ2-7 | - | many | TRBV20-1 | CSAFIPGVRNEQYF | TGCAGTGCTTTCATCCCGGGGGTAAGAAACGAGCAGTACTTC
TRBJ2-3 | TRBD2 | many | TRBV20-1 | CSAQPLLAASTDTQYF | TGCAGTGCCCAACCCTTACTAGCGGCGAGCACAGATACGCAGTATTTT
TRBJ1-2 | - | few | TRBV3-1 | CASSQVGDYGYTF | TGTGCCAGCAGCCAAGTCGGGGACTATGGCTACACCTTC
TRBJ1-1 | - | many | TRBV12-3/TRBV12-4 | CASRKTTVNTEAFF | TGTGCCAGCAGGAAGACGACAGTGAACACTGAAGCTTTCTTT
TRBJ1-1 | - | many | TRBV6-2/TRBV6-3 | CASRDRSSEAFF | TGTGCCAGCAGAGACAGGTCCTCGGAAGCTTTCTTT
TRBJ2-1 | - | - | TRBV5-1 | CASSSQGNSYNEQFF | TGCGCCAGCAGCTCCCAGGGTAACTCCTACAATGAGCAGTTCTTC
TRBJ1-5 | - | many | TRBV7-8 | CASSLGKGPQPQHF | TGTGCCAGCAGCTTAGGGAAGGGGCCTCAGCCCCAGCATTTT
TRBJ2-7 | - | many | TRBV5-1 | CASSLAEQINEQYF | TGCGCCAGCAGCTTGGCCGAGCAAATCAACGAGCAGTACTTC
TRBJ1-1 | TRBD1 | - | TRBV20-1 | CSASLGQVRILNTEAFF | TGCAGTGCTAGTTTGGGACAGGTACGGATTTTGAACACTGAAGCTTTCTTT
TRBJ2-1 | TRBD2 | - | TRBV13 | CASSFGTSGGPEQFF | TGTGCCAGCAGCTTTGGGACTAGCGGGGGCCCCGAGCAGTTCTTC
TRBJ1-1 | TRBD1 | few | TRBV5-5 | CASKPGQGIAEAFF | TGTGCCAGCAAACCGGGACAGGGTATCGCTGAAGCTTTCTTT
TRBJ2-5 | - | many | TRBV9 | CASSVATLETQYF | TGTGCCAGCAGCGTAGCTACGTTAGAGACCCAGTACTTC
TRBJ2-1 | - | many | TRBV12-1 | CASGMAGVFF | TGTGCCAGCGGGATGGCTGGAGTGTTCTTC
TRBJ2-5 | TRBD2 | many | TRBV20-1 | CSAGTGTSGQETQYF | TGCAGTGCAGGAACCGGGACTAGCGGCCAAGAGACCCAGTACTTC
TRBJ1-1 | - | many | TRBV3-1 | CASSQRIGVTEAFF | TGTGCCAGCAGCCAAAGAATTGGGGTTACTGAAGCTTTCTTT
TRBJ2-5 | - | many | TRBV20-1 | CSGTPGEETQYF | TGCAGTGGAACCCCAGGGGAAGAGACCCAGTACTTC
TRBJ2-1 | TRBD2 | many | TRBV20-1 | CSARDLRTSGYNEQFF | TGCAGTGCTAGAGATCTCAGGACTAGCGGCTACAATGAGCAGTTCTTC
TRBJ1-5 | TRBD1 | few | TRBV20-1 | CSARPGQGPLPQHF | TGCAGTGCTAGACCGGGACAGGGCCCTCTGCCCCAGCATTTT
TRBJ2-3 | TRBD2 | many | TRBV11-2 | CASSPGLAGGLSTDTQYF | TGTGCCAGCAGCCCAGGACTAGCGGGGGGGCTTAGCACAGATACGCAGTATTTT
TRBJ2-5 | TRBD2 | - | TRBV29-1 | CSVEGWGLAGSQGETQYF | TGCAGCGTTGAAGGGTGGGGACTAGCGGGGTCGCAGGGAGAGACCCAGTACTTC
TRBJ1-1 | - | many | TRBV6-5 | CASSWAQVMNTEAFF | TGTGCCAGCAGTTGGGCACAGGTCATGAACACTGAAGCTTTCTTT
TRBJ2-5 | TRBD2 | - | TRBV7-6 | CASSLVVPSGGQETQYF | TGTGCCAGCAGCTTAGTCGTCCCTAGCGGGGGCCAAGAGACCCAGTACTTC
TRBJ1-1 | - | many | TRBV7-9 | CASSRLEGSSEAFF | TGTGCCAGCAGTCGTCTTGAGGGGTCCAGTGAAGCTTTCTTT
TRBJ2-5 | TRBD1 | many | TRBV7-3 | CASSLSGTGVGDQETQYF | TGTGCCAGCAGCTTAAGCGGGACAGGGGTTGGGGACCAAGAGACCCAGTACTTC